This T cell receptor (beta chain) was captured by sequencing in a study of blood T cell repertoires in COVID-19. CDR1 SGDLS and CDR2 YYNGEE come from the germline V gene. Trimming cost V 3 bases and J 5 bases; bases outside gene matches: 7. CDR3 length: 15 amino acids. The data were produced by immunoSEQ multiplex PCR, yet TCRdb's version contains in-frame clones alone and is incomplete. The sample contains approximately 260,000 clones, about 85% of which appear only once. The sequencing sample was made of PBMCs or T cells enriched from blood (not recorded which). V and J are TRBV9 and TRBJ1-2, with 10 bases identical to TRBD1. The sequence came from a woman between 25 and 40 years old with acute COVID-19. The CDR3 region is CASSGPGQGTYGYTF. The CDR3 DNA is TGTGCCAGCAGCGGACCGGGACAGGGGACGTATGGCTACACCTTC.